Each of the 26 T cell receptor beta chains below was sequenced from the same sample in a study of T cells in Graves' hyperthyroidism and ophthalmopathy. There were TCR beta CDR3 regions amplified from RNA transcripts. A first-round RT-PCR of the TCR CDR3 used the HTBI primer set. Each CDR3 protein gets one entry after TCRdb re-called the multiplex PCR reads with MiXCR. The sample holds around 800,000 distinct CDR3 sequences; 38% are singletons and the top ten take about 8.9%. Sequenced input: blood. The source of these receptors is a young man with Graves' hyperthyroidism.

V gene TRBV9 combines with J gene TRBJ2-5; 11 nucleotides line up with TRBD2. After removal of 4 bases from V and 4 bases from J, the junction contained 9 bases not matched to a gene. This CDR3 is built from 16 residues. Germline V gives CDR1 SGDLS, CDR2 YYNGEE. CDR3 loop: CASSPLSGGAGETQYF. In DNA, the CDR3 is TGTGCCAGCAGCCCCCTTAGCGGGGGGGCGGGAGAGACCCAGTACTTC.

A remark on this clonotype: A read error may be the cause here, since a much bigger clone is one base away. V and J are TRBV19 and TRBJ1-5, with unresolved D. The V end was cut by 7 bases, the J end by 2 bases, with 12 bases between. Germline CDR1 is LNHDA and CDR2 is SQIVND (reference sequence). This CDR3 spans 14 amino acids. CDR3 nucleotides: TGTGCCAGTACAGTCGGTGGTGGCAATCAGCCCCAGCATTTT. Amino acid sequence: CASTVGGGNQPQHF.

This chain connects TRBV14 to TRBJ1-4, with no clear D. The CDR3 has 16 amino acids. V dropped 3 bases and J dropped 0 bases, with 11 bases sitting between them. Germline V gene sequence: CDR1 SGHDN, CDR2 FVKESK. CDR3 sequence: CASSHRLGATNEKLFF. DNA for the CDR3: TGTGCCAGCAGCCATCGTTTAGGAGCAACTAATGAAAAACTGTTTTTT.

This chain joins TRBV7-9 and TRBJ1-2; D is uncertain. The CDR3 sequence is 15 residues long. Trimming removed 8 bases from V and 1 base from J, with 17 bases in between. Germline loops: CDR1 SEHNR, CDR2 FQNEAQ (reference sequence). The CDR3 DNA reads TGTGCCAGCTCCGGGAGGCTACCTGATAACTATGGCTACACCTTC. This gives the protein CASSGRLPDNYGYTF.

This clonotype was counted a few times. The CDR3 is CASSPWSVYEQYF. The CDR3 DNA reads TGTGCCAGCAGTCCCTGGAGCGTCTACGAGCAGTACTTC. The chain uses TRBV2 and TRBJ2-7; the D is unclear. V was trimmed by 5 bases and J by 3 bases, leaving 11 bases between them. The germline gives CDR1 SNHLY, CDR2 FYNNEI. This CDR3 has 13 amino acids.

In this sample, this clonotype turned up a few times. The V call is TRBV7-9, the J call TRBJ1-6, with a tentative D call TRBD1 (6 bases). Per the germline V gene, CDR1 is SEHNR and CDR2 is FQNEAQ (reference sequence). The CDR3 extends over 17 amino acids. V lost 3 bases, J lost 7 bases, and 19 bases lay in between. The CDR3: CASSFAGGARDNSPLHF. CDR3 bases: TGTGCCAGCAGCTTCGCCGGGGGCGCCAGGGACAATTCACCCCTCCACTTT.

This clonotype was counted ten times or more. The rearrangement uses TRBV7-9 and TRBJ2-7; D uncertain. Germline lookup yields CDR1 SEHNR and CDR2 FQNEAQ (reference sequence). This CDR3 is built from 13 residues. V lost 8 bases and J 2 bases, leaving 13 bases between the germline ends. CDR3 region: CASGTTETYEQYF. For the CDR3, the DNA is TGTGCCAGCGGTACGACGGAGACCTACGAGCAGTACTTC.

Comment on this clonotype: The junction and the germline gene differ at one end; a read error may be behind it. The chain has TRBV11-2 and TRBJ1-1; 8 nucleotides agree with TRBD1. The CDR3 has 16 residues. Germline V lookup: CDR1 SGHAT, CDR2 FQNNGV. The CDR3 spells CTSRSGRTGLNTEALF. In DNA, the CDR3 is TGTACCAGCAGGAGCGGGAGGACAGGGTTGAACACTGAAGCTTTGTTT.

This clonotype came up many times. The rearrangement joins TRBV2 to TRBJ1-2; TRBD1 might be the D (5 bases). V was pared by 0 bases and J by 2 bases, with 7 bases between. Germline V CDR1 and CDR2: SNHLY, FYNNEI. The length of the CDR3 is 14 residues. The CDR3 DNA is TGTGCCAGCAGTGAAGCGGGGGGGAACTATGGCTACACCTTC. Protein: CASSEAGGNYGYTF.

The table lists this clonotype with many counts. The chain links TRBV14 to TRBJ1-1; D ambiguous. CDR1 and CDR2 from the germline V gene are SGHDN and FVKESK. Trimming removed 4 bases from V and 1 base from J, with 10 bases in between. This CDR3 spans 14 amino acids. CDR3 DNA sequence: TGTGCCAGCAGCCTCGCCAGCAAGAACACTGAAGCTTTCTTT. This translates into CASSLASKNTEAFF.

The chain links TRBV9 to TRBJ2-5; tentative D call: TRBD2 (5 bases). Between the trimmed V and J ends, which lost 2 bases and 5 bases, there was a span of 13 bases. CDR3 length: 14 amino acids. CDR1 and CDR2 from the germline V gene are SGDLS and YYNGEE. The CDR3 reads CASSVSTRGETQYF. The CDR3 DNA follows: TGTGCCAGCAGCGTGTCTACCCGAGGGGAGACCCAGTACTTC.

The CDR3 region is CASSSIDSKNTEAFF. CDR3 in DNA: TGTGCCAGCAGTTCAATCGACAGTAAGAACACTGAAGCTTTCTTT. The rearrangement links TRBV6-5 to TRBJ1-1, with a weak D call TRBD1 (5 bases). CDR1 is MNHEY and CDR2 is SVGAGI in the germline V gene. V dropped 4 bases and J dropped 1 base, with 13 bases sitting between them. This CDR3 comprises 15 residues.

The gene calls are TRBV12-3 or TRBV12-4 and TRBJ1-2; 8 nucleotides match TRBD1. V was pared by 5 bases and J by 4 bases, with 12 bases of the junction left unmatched. The length of the CDR3 is 16 residues. Here the CDR3 DNA reads TGTGCCAGCAGTGAAGAGCAGGGGGCCGTTATCTATGGCTACACCTTC. Amino acids: CASSEEQGAVIYGYTF.

The CDR3 region has the DNA TGCGCCAGCAGCTATGGACAGGGATCTGGAAACACCATATATTTT. It codes for CASSYGQGSGNTIYF. The chain recombines TRBV5-1 with TRBJ1-3; 8 bases align to TRBD1. Germline V gene lookup returns CDR1 SGHRS and CDR2 YFSETQ. The V and J ends lost 3 bases and 1 base, in that order; junction bases with no gene match: 3. The CDR3 length is 15 residues.

In this sample, this clonotype turned up many times. The chain recombines TRBV20-1 with TRBJ1-1, with a tentative D call TRBD1 (5 bases). V lost 6 bases to trimming and J lost 2 bases, with 10 bases between them. The length of the CDR3 is 12 residues. The V gene's germline CDR1 is DFQATT and CDR2 SNEGSKA (reference sequence). The CDR3 loop reads CSACTGNTEAFF. The CDR3 DNA reads TGCAGTGCGTGTACAGGTAACACTGAAGCTTTCTTT.

This chain uses TRBV7-3 with TRBJ2-2; D remains unclear. The CDR3 extends over 16 amino acids. V shed 5 bases and J shed 5 bases, with 18 bases lying between them. Germline V CDR1 and CDR2: SGHTA, FQGTGA. CDR3 in DNA: TGTGCCAGCAGCCCCAGACGTCAGTTTACTACCGGGGAGCTGTTTTTT. This translates into CASSPRRQFTTGELFF.

This clonotype turned up a few times. V gene TRBV19 combines with J gene TRBJ2-7; perhaps D is TRBD1 or TRBD2 (5 bases each). Trimming cost V 4 bases and J 5 bases, with 9 bases left between them. CDR1 LNHDA and CDR2 SQIVND come from the germline V gene (reference sequence). CDR3 size: 12 residues. The CDR3 sequence: CASSRGLDEQYF. The CDR3 nucleotides are TGTGCCAGTAGTAGGGGGTTGGACGAGCAGTACTTC.

This clonotype turned up a few times. Written as DNA, the CDR3 is TGCAGTGCTAGAGTCCCGGTGGGCTCTGGGGCCAACGTCCTGACTTTC. Translated, it gives CSARVPVGSGANVLTF. The chain employs TRBV20-1 and TRBJ2-6; D uncertain. The V end lost 1 base, the J end lost 0 bases, and 10 bases lay between the germline ends. The CDR3 has 16 residues. The V gene's germline CDR1 is DFQATT and CDR2 SNEGSKA (reference sequence).

This clonotype was counted between two and nine times. This chain uses TRBV5-1 with TRBJ1-4; D call uncertain. V was clipped by 0 bases and J by 8 bases, with 5 bases between them. The CDR3 has 12 amino acids. CDR1 and CDR2 from the germline V gene are SGHRS and YFSETQ. CDR3 amino acids: CASSLEREKLFF. The CDR3 DNA reads TGCGCCAGCAGCTTGGAACGGGAAAAACTGTTTTTT.

A remark on this clonotype: At one end, the junction sequence differs from germline, possibly due to a read error. V and J are TRBV9 and TRBJ2-7, with a possible D match to TRBD2 (5 bases). Germline loops: CDR1 SGDLS, CDR2 YYNGEE. The length of the CDR3 is 14 residues. The CDR3 sequence: CASSQVGEGYEQYF. The DNA for the CDR3 is TGCGCCAGCAGCCAAGTGGGCGAGGGCTACGAGCAGTACTTC.

The CDR3 DNA reads TGTGCCAGCAGCCCCGCCAGCAGGGGATACTACGAGCAGTACTTC. Translating it yields CASSPASRGYYEQYF. The V gene is TRBV7-9, the J gene TRBJ2-7; TRBD1 might be the D (6 bases). Germline V gives CDR1 SEHNR, CDR2 FQNEAQ (reference sequence). V shed 5 bases and J shed 3 bases, with 17 bases lying between them. This CDR3 is built from 15 residues.

This chain uses TRBV10-2 with TRBJ2-5; D is possibly TRBD1 (5 bases). Germline V gene data show CDR1 as WSHSY and CDR2 as SAAADI. V lost 6 bases and J lost 3, with 11 bases in between. The CDR3 length is 13 residues. CDR3 nucleotides: TGCGCCAGCAGGAGGCAGGGCAAAGAGACCCAGTACTTC. Translating it yields CASRRQGKETQYF.

The DNA for the CDR3 is TGTGCCAGCAGCCCTAGCGGGATAGACTACGAGCAGTACTTC. Amino acid sequence: CASSPSGIDYEQYF. The chain couples TRBV7-9 to TRBJ2-7; TRBD2 matches at 9 bases. Germline V gene data show CDR1 as SEHNR and CDR2 as FQNEAQ (reference sequence). V dropped 5 bases and J dropped 3; count of bases not matched to a gene: 5. The CDR3 loop spans 14 amino acids.

The gene calls are TRBV12-5 and TRBJ2-7; D not resolved. The CDR3 is 13 amino acids. Germline V gives CDR1 LGHNT, CDR2 FRNRAP. Between the trimmed V and J ends, which lost 4 bases and 3 bases, there was a span of 10 bases. DNA of the CDR3: TGTGCTAGTGGTTCCTCGATATTCTACGAGCAGTACTTC. Its translation is CASGSSIFYEQYF.

J is TRBJ1-1 and V is TRBV4-1; no definite D call. This CDR3 contains 11 residues. Germline V gene sequence: CDR1 MGHRA, CDR2 YSYEKL. The CDR3 here is CASREDAEAFF. The DNA of the CDR3 is TGCGCGAGCCGCGAGGACGCTGAAGCTTTCTTT.

This clonotype was observed at least ten times. The chain recombines TRBV5-5 with TRBJ1-1; D ambiguous. CDR3 length: 12 amino acids. Trimming removed 5 bases from V and 7 bases from J, with 12 bases in between. Germline CDR1 and CDR2: SGHKS and YYEKEE (reference sequence). The CDR3 DNA reads as TGTGCCAGCAGGACCGGTGGGCGTGAAGCTTTCTTT. Translation gives CASRTGGREAFF.